This T cell receptor (beta chain) stems from a study of shared clonotypes between healthy human individuals. The overall study: Each donor had three CD4 naive, three CD4 memory, two CD8 naive and one CD8 memory plate.

Regarding the study as a whole: Between four donors, naive CD4 clonotypes were shared at a level of approximately 5%. The authors sampled blood alone, and tissue repertoires likely differ.

With respect to this clone: The antigen is unknown.

The method was immunoSEQ multiplex PCR; TCRdb's version includes in-frame clones alone and lacks a portion of them. The sample lists 2 million to 2.5 million clones, roughly 92% occurring once. CDR1 and CDR2 from the germline V gene are MGHRA and YSYEKL. The CDR3 length is 15 residues. Trimming removed 1 base at V and 7 bases at J, with 14 bases between. The TCR originated in a young man in good health. Some clones in this sample may be carry-over from other donors' samples. This chain joins TRBV4-1 and TRBJ1-5, with D tentatively TRBD1 (6 bases). The sample comprised naive CD4+ T cells from PBMCs. Subset denoted: CD45RA+ positively selected. The CDR3 region has the DNA TGCGCCAGCAGCCAAGGTCAGCAGAGGGGGCAGCCCCAGCATTTT. This encodes CASSQGQQRGQPQHF.